The clone carrying this T cell receptor (beta chain) has just a few counts. This record comes from a study of blood T cell repertoires in COVID-19. Repertoires were generated with immunoSEQ multiplex PCR, while TCRdb's copy carries only in-frame clones and drops some. The data contain under 500,000 clones, about 89% of them seen just once; the ten biggest clones take up approximately 4.5%. This CDR3 comprises 16 residues. From germline, CDR1 is SSHAT and CDR2 FNYEAQ (reference sequence). V was trimmed by 5 bases and J by 5 bases, leaving 21 bases between them. Source material: peripheral blood. This chain connects TRBV7-7 to TRBJ2-5; a possible D gene is TRBD2 (6 bases). This TCR derives from a woman aged 25 to 45 with acute or convalescent COVID-19. This chain's CDR3 is CASSPRLGLNGETQYF. The CDR3 region has the DNA TGTGCCAGCAGCCCCCGACTGGGACTTAATGGGGAGACCCAGTACTTC.